Listed below are T cell receptor beta chains from one sample, sequenced in a study of T cell responses to AZD1222 COVID-19 vaccine. The assay was immunoSEQ multiplex PCR, and TCRdb's table has in-frame clones only and misses some. The table records about 120,000 clones, 90% of them present only once. Sequencing used peripheral blood, obtained 28 days after the second dose of the MenACWY control vaccine. The source of these receptors is an adult who received the MenACWY meningococcal vaccine as a control. CDR3s include the opening cysteine and the closing phenylalanine or tryptophan. The D gene is left open where the match is weak. For some rows the clone size is stated as once, few or many, or as a class when expanded; others skip it.

j_call,d_call,v_call,clone_size,cdr3_aa,cdr3_nt
TRBJ1-2,TRBD1,TRBV5-4,.,CASSLFRQGNDYGYTF,TGTGCCAGCAGCTTATTCCGACAGGGTAACGACTATGGCTACACCTTC
TRBJ2-7,TRBD2,TRBV2,.,CASASGGPYEQYF,TGTGCCAGCGCTTCGGGGGGGCCCTACGAGCAGTACTTC
TRBJ2-3,TRBD2,TRBV10-3,.,CAISPGTSGGAADTQYF,TGTGCCATCAGTCCCGGGACTAGCGGGGGGGCCGCAGATACGCAGTATTTT
TRBJ2-2,.,TRBV6-2/TRBV6-3,.,CASSYEGGPNTGELFF,TGTGCCAGCAGTTACGAGGGGGGGCCGAACACCGGGGAGCTGTTTTTT
TRBJ2-3,TRBD2,TRBV7-3,.,CASSPSGRAIDTQYF,TGTGCCAGCAGCCCTAGCGGGAGGGCCATAGATACGCAGTATTTT
TRBJ2-2,TRBD2,TRBV11-2,.,CASSLNGLAGGQGTGELFF,TGTGCCAGCAGCTTAAATGGACTAGCGGGGGGGCAGGGCACCGGGGAGCTGTTTTTT
TRBJ2-1,TRBD2,TRBV2,.,CASSEASGSYNEQFF,TGTGCCAGCAGTGAGGCTAGCGGGAGCTACAATGAGCAGTTCTTC
TRBJ2-3,.,TRBV24-1,.,CATSDFSDTQYF,TGTGCCACCAGTGATTTTTCTGATACGCAGTATTTT
TRBJ2-2,TRBD1,TRBV4-1,once,CASSQAVTGRNGELFF,TGCGCCAGCAGCCAAGCGGTGACAGGGCGTAACGGGGAGCTGTTTTTT
TRBJ2-5,.,TRBV11-2,once,CASSLVLRRQETQYF,TGTGCCAGCAGCTTAGTCCTCCGTCGGCAAGAGACCCAGTACTTC
TRBJ2-1,.,TRBV5-4,.,CASSLQGINEQFF,TGTGCCAGCAGCTTGCAGGGGATCAATGAGCAGTTCTTC
TRBJ2-1,TRBD1,TRBV24-1,.,CATSDLSGTGGKQFF,TGTGCCACCAGTGATTTGAGTGGGACAGGGGGCAAGCAGTTCTTC
TRBJ1-1,.,TRBV10-1,.,CASSESISQGRNTEAFF,TGCGCCAGCAGTGAGTCGATATCCCAGGGGCGAAACACTGAAGCTTTCTTT
TRBJ1-1,.,TRBV29-1,.,CSAFRADTEAFF,TGCAGCGCTTTCCGAGCGGACACTGAAGCTTTCTTT
TRBJ2-1,TRBD1,TRBV7-2,.,CASSGRGGGNEQFF,TGTGCCAGCAGCGGAAGAGGGGGCGGGAATGAGCAGTTCTTC
TRBJ2-7,TRBD2,TRBV5-4,.,CASSLGGLKGLAGTYEQYF,TGTGCCAGCAGCTTGGGGGGACTAAAGGGACTAGCGGGAACCTACGAGCAGTACTTC
TRBJ1-2,TRBD1,TRBV12-3/TRBV12-4,.,CASRPTGGGGYTF,TGTGCCAGCAGGCCGACAGGGGGCGGTGGCTACACCTTC
TRBJ1-3,.,TRBV3-1/TRBV3-2,.,CASSPDQMGPGNTIYF,TGTGCCAGCAGCCCCGACCAAATGGGACCTGGAAACACCATATATTTT
TRBJ1-3,.,TRBV4-2,.,CASSQEWGQGNTIYF,TGTGCCAGCAGCCAAGAGTGGGGGCAAGGAAACACCATATATTTT
TRBJ2-5,TRBD1,TRBV9,.,CASSVGRTGYWETQYF,TGTGCCAGCAGCGTAGGGCGGACAGGGTATTGGGAGACCCAGTACTTC
TRBJ2-7,.,TRBV5-1,.,CASSLLGQNYEQYF,TGCGCCAGCAGCTTGTTAGGACAGAACTACGAGCAGTACTTC
TRBJ1-1,TRBD1,TRBV11-2,.,CASSLERGRQGYTEAFF,TGTGCCAGCAGCTTAGAAAGGGGCAGACAGGGGTACACTGAAGCTTTCTTT
TRBJ2-3,TRBD1,TRBV5-8,.,CASSLEAGQGTDTQYF,TGTGCCAGCAGCTTGGAAGCGGGACAGGGGACAGATACGCAGTATTTT
TRBJ1-1,.,TRBV18,.,CASSSALNTEAFF,TGTGCCAGCTCATCAGCCTTGAACACTGAAGCTTTCTTT
TRBJ1-3,.,TRBV13,once,CASRHKGGLSGNTIYF,TGTGCCAGCAGGCATAAGGGGGGCCTCTCTGGAAACACCATATATTTT
TRBJ2-7,.,TRBV5-1,.,CASSAGPESLYEQYF,TGCGCCAGCAGCGCGGGACCTGAATCACTCTACGAGCAGTACTTC
TRBJ2-3,.,TRBV7-8,.,CASRLADTQYF,TGTGCCAGCAGACTGGCAGATACGCAGTATTTT
TRBJ1-6,.,TRBV25-1,few,CASNGQQYNSPLHF,TGTGCCAGCAACGGCCAGCAGTATAATTCACCCCTCCACTTT
TRBJ1-5,.,TRBV19,.,CASSIGAIGNQPQHF,TGTGCCAGTAGTATAGGGGCGATTGGAAATCAGCCCCAGCATTTT
TRBJ1-1,.,TRBV6-5,.,CASSYQKNTEAFF,TGTGCCAGCAGTTACCAGAAGAACACTGAAGCTTTCTTT
TRBJ1-2,.,TRBV24-1,.,CATSDPHYGYTF,TGTGCCACCAGTGATCCACATTATGGCTACACCTTC
TRBJ2-2,TRBD1,TRBV2,once,CASSGQGRNTGELFF,TGTGCCAGCAGTGGACAGGGCCGGAACACCGGGGAGCTGTTTTTT
TRBJ1-1,.,TRBV7-4,few,CASSFFKNTEAFF,TGTGCCAGCAGCTTCTTTAAGAACACTGAAGCTTTCTTT
TRBJ2-6,.,TRBV6-2/TRBV6-3,once,CASSPRGRPSGANVLTF,TGTGCCAGCAGCCCTAGGGGGAGGCCGTCTGGGGCCAACGTCCTGACTTTC
TRBJ2-2,TRBD1,TRBV25-1,once,CASSPGQGLAGELFF,TGTGCCAGTAGCCCGGGACAGGGTCTAGCCGGGGAGCTGTTTTTT
TRBJ1-5,.,TRBV27,.,CASSDRQYSNQPQHF,TGTGCCAGCAGTGACAGACAATATAGCAATCAGCCCCAGCATTTT
TRBJ2-7,.,TRBV9,.,CASSVGSSYEQYF,TGTGCCAGCAGCGTAGGAAGCTCCTACGAGCAGTACTTC
TRBJ2-7,.,TRBV2,.,CAGQLGPEQYF,TGTGCCGGCCAGCTGGGGCCCGAGCAGTACTTC
TRBJ2-2,TRBD1,TRBV5-1,.,CASARGQENTGELFF,TGCGCCAGCGCTAGGGGACAGGAGAACACCGGGGAGCTGTTTTTT
TRBJ2-1,.,TRBV4-1,.,CASSPLAESSYNEQFF,TGCGCCAGCAGCCCTTTAGCGGAGAGCTCCTACAATGAGCAGTTCTTC
TRBJ2-5,TRBD2,TRBV5-1,.,CASSLGTSGGPRYF,TGCGCCAGCAGCTTGGGGACTAGCGGGGGGCCCAGGTACTTC
TRBJ2-1,.,TRBV12-2,.,CASRLRGLGYNEQFF,TGTGCAAGTCGCTTAAGGGGCCTCGGGTACAATGAGCAGTTCTTC
TRBJ2-5,.,TRBV5-5,.,CASSPPGLGETQYF,TGTGCCAGCAGCCCCCCTGGCCTAGGAGAGACCCAGTACTTC
TRBJ1-1,TRBD1,TRBV5-1,.,CASSLGTGGNTEAFF,TGCGCCAGCAGCTTGGGGACAGGGGGCAACACTGAAGCTTTCTTT
TRBJ2-7,TRBD2,TRBV2,.,CARIKGLAGVYEQYF,TGTGCCAGGATTAAGGGGCTAGCGGGAGTATACGAGCAGTACTTC
TRBJ2-2,.,TRBV7-8,.,CASSLFGGPGVRTGELFF,TGTGCCAGCAGCTTATTCGGTGGTCCGGGCGTCCGGACCGGGGAGCTGTTTTTT
TRBJ1-4,.,TRBV3-1/TRBV3-2,.,CASSPRRAGEKLFF,TGTGCCAGCAGCCCCAGGAGGGCAGGTGAAAAACTGTTTTTT
TRBJ2-5,.,TRBV6-2/TRBV6-3,.,CASSDSETQYF,TGTGCCAGCAGTGATTCGGAGACCCAGTACTTC